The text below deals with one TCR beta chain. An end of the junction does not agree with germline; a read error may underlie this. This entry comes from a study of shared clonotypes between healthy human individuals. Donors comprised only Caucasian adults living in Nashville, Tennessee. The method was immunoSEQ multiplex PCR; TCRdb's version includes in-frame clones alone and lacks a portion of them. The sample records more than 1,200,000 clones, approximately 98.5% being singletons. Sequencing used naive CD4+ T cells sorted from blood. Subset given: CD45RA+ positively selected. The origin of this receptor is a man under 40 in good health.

The CDR3 nucleotides read TGCAGCGGTGAACAGGGACAAGAGACCCAGTACTTC. Protein product: CSGEQGQETQYF. V usage is TRBV29-1 and J usage is TRBJ2-5, with D perhaps matching TRBD1 (6 bases). CDR1 is SQVTM, CDR2 ANQGSEA, per germline. The CDR3 runs to 12 residues.